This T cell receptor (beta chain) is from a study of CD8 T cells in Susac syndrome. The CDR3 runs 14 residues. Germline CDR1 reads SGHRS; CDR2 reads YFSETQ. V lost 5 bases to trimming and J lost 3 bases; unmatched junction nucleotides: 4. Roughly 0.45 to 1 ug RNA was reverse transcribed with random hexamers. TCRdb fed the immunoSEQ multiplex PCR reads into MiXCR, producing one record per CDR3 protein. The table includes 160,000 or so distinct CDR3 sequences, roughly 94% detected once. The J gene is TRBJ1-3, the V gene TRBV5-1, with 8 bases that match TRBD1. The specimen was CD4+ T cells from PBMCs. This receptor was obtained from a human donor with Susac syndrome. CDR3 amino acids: CASRSTGDGNTIYF. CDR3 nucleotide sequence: TGCGCCAGCAGATCGACAGGGGATGGAAACACCATATATTTT.